Shown below are 21 T cell receptor beta chains from a single sample sequenced in a study of shared clonotypes between healthy human individuals. Data came from immunoSEQ multiplex PCR; TCRdb stores just in-frame clones and leaves some out. The top ten hold approximately 1.7% of the sample, which has about 2,200,000 clones, about 93% seen once. Positively selected for CCR7, the CD45RO-negative cells used as naive CD8 cells excluded terminally differentiated effector memory CD45RA+ cells. Sequencing used naive CD8+ T cells from PBMCs. Source of these receptors: a man in his late teens or twenties in good health. Some clones in this sample may be carry-over from other donors' samples.

V usage is TRBV4-3 and J usage is TRBJ2-7; TRBD2 matches at 11 bases. After removal of 0 bases from V and 5 bases from J, the junction contained 9 bases not matched to a gene. The CDR3 contains 17 residues. CDR1 is LGHNA and CDR2 is YSLEER in the germline V gene. The CDR3 DNA is TGCGCCAGCAGCCAAGATGCCCTTAGCGGGAGGGGACACGAGCAGTACTTC. Amino acid sequence: CASSQDALSGRGHEQYF.

V is TRBV27 and J is TRBJ1-1, with D unresolved. The CDR3 is made up of 14 amino acids. Trimming took off 5 bases at V and 2 bases at J, with 12 bases between the two ends. The V gene's germline CDR1 is MNHEY and CDR2 SMNVEV (reference sequence). The CDR3 here is CASSPQTFNTEAFF. CDR3 nucleotide sequence: TGTGCCAGCAGTCCCCAGACATTCAACACTGAAGCTTTCTTT.

The chain recombines TRBV7-9 with TRBJ2-5, with 7 bases that match TRBD1. In germline, CDR1 is SEHNR, CDR2 FQNEAQ (reference sequence). V lost 5 bases to trimming and J lost 5 bases; unmatched junction nucleotides: 8. This CDR3 spans 14 amino acids. This chain's CDR3 is CASSPRQGWETQYF. The DNA for the CDR3 is TGTGCCAGCAGCCCACGACAGGGCTGGGAGACCCAGTACTTC.

Regarding this clone: This specimen includes other DNA sequences encoding the same CDR3. V and J are TRBV7-9 and TRBJ2-7; no reliable D call. The CDR3 totals 12 residues. The V and J ends lost 1 base and 4 bases respectively, with 5 bases between them. Germline V gene lookup returns CDR1 SEHNR and CDR2 FQNEAQ (reference sequence). The CDR3 is CASSLESYEQYF. Here the CDR3 DNA reads TGTGCCAGCAGCTTAGAGTCTTACGAGCAGTACTTC.

This sequence joins TRBV21-1 and TRBJ2-4. TRBV21-1 is a pseudogene. The CDR3 spans 15 residues. The CDR3 region has the DNA TGTGCCAGCAGCACAGGAGTTTCCCATACGAACATTCAGTACTTC. Encoded protein: CASSTGVSHTNIQYF.

This chain joins TRBV11-1 and TRBJ1-2; D possibly corresponds to TRBD1 (5 bases). This CDR3 has 17 amino acids. CDR1 SGHAT and CDR2 FQDESV come from the germline V gene (reference sequence). The V end lost 5 bases, the J end lost 1 base, and 20 bases lay between the germline ends. CDR3 in amino acids: CASSQRDGAWVNYGYTF. The DNA for the CDR3 is TGTGCCAGCAGCCAGAGGGACGGCGCTTGGGTTAACTATGGCTACACCTTC.

This chain links TRBV7-9 with TRBJ2-7; D possibly corresponds to TRBD1 (5 bases). Germline V CDR1 and CDR2: SEHNR, FQNEAQ (reference sequence). Trimming cost V 5 bases and J 3 bases, with 23 bases left between them. The length of the CDR3 is 17 residues. The CDR3 is CASSLPPHTGPDYEQYF. The DNA for the CDR3 is TGTGCCAGCAGCCTCCCCCCCCACACAGGCCCCGACTACGAGCAGTACTTC.

Points on this clone: A much larger clone differs from this one at a single base, so this may be a read error. This chain connects TRBV9 to TRBJ2-1; D gene ambiguous. CDR3 length: 12 residues. The V end lost 3 bases, the J end lost 3 bases, and 4 bases lay between the germline ends. The germline V gene has CDR1 SGDLS and CDR2 YYNGEE. CDR3 in amino acids: CASSAHYNEQFF. DNA for the CDR3: TGTGCCAGCAGCGCCCACTACAATGAGCAGTTCTTC.

The chain combines TRBV13 with TRBJ1-4; D not resolved. The CDR3 extends over 13 amino acids. Trimming stripped 0 bases from V and 4 bases from J, with 3 bases between. In germline, CDR1 is PRHDT, CDR2 FYEKMQ (reference sequence). CDR3 DNA sequence: TGTGCCAGCAGCTTAGGGGGTAATGAAAAACTGTTTTTT. Translating gives CASSLGGNEKLFF.

The V gene is TRBV5-6, the J gene TRBJ2-7, with 8 nucleotides matching TRBD1. Germline V gene lookup returns CDR1 SGHDT and CDR2 YYEEEE. With 4 bases clipped from V and 2 bases from J, the junction kept 5 bases outside the gene matches. The CDR3 sequence is 14 residues long. The CDR3 loop reads CASSGGQAPYEQYF. DNA for the CDR3: TGTGCCAGCAGCGGGGGACAGGCCCCCTACGAGCAGTACTTC. Filled out from reference TRBV5-6 and TRBJ2-7, the complete variable domain reads DAGVTQSPTHLIKTRGQQVTLRCSPKSGHDTVSWYQQALGQGPQFIFQYYEEEERQRGNFPDRFSGHQFPNYSSELNVNALLLGDSALYLCASSGGQAPYEQYFGPGTRLTVT.

The J gene is TRBJ2-1, the V gene TRBV11-2, with D unresolved. Germline CDR1 is SGHAT and CDR2 is FQNNGV. V was trimmed by 4 bases and J by 5 bases, leaving 12 bases between them. There are 14 residues in the CDR3. CDR3 residues: CASSSLRSHNEQFF. CDR3 sequence (DNA): TGTGCCAGCAGCTCTCTTAGATCCCACAATGAGCAGTTCTTC.

The chain combines TRBV5-1 with TRBJ1-1; unclear D gene. This CDR3 has 11 amino acids. With 0 bases removed from V and 10 bases from J, the gap between germline ends came to 7 bases. Germline CDR1 SGHRS, CDR2 YFSETQ. CDR3 sequence reads: CASSLGDGAFF. CDR3 nucleotide sequence: TGCGCCAGCAGCTTGGGCGACGGAGCTTTCTTT.

The chain links TRBV5-5 to TRBJ2-7, with D maybe TRBD1 (5 bases). This CDR3 is built from 15 residues. Germline V gene lookup returns CDR1 SGHKS and CDR2 YYEKEE (reference sequence). V shed 1 base and J shed 4 bases, with 15 bases lying between them. Here the CDR3 reads CASSLFQGSWYEQYF. DNA for the CDR3: TGTGCCAGCAGCTTGTTTCAGGGAAGTTGGTACGAGCAGTACTTC.

The rearrangement uses TRBV7-6 and TRBJ2-7, with 9 bases fitting TRBD1. The CDR3 totals 15 residues. V was clipped by 5 bases and J by 5 bases; unmatched bases: 10. CDR1 and CDR2 (germline): SGHVS, FNYEAQ. CDR3 in DNA: TGTGCCAGCAGCCAGACAGGGGGTTTTGGCGACGAGCAGTACTTC. This translates into CASSQTGGFGDEQYF.

The J gene is TRBJ1-1, the V gene TRBV5-1; unclear D gene. This CDR3 region has 13 residues. V lost 1 base to trimming and J lost 1 base, with 5 bases between them. Germline V gene data show CDR1 as SGHRS and CDR2 as YFSETQ. The CDR3 loop is CASSLSANTEAFF. The CDR3 DNA follows: TGCGCCAGCAGCTTGTCAGCGAACACTGAAGCTTTCTTT.

The chain employs TRBV25-1 and TRBJ2-5, with D possibly being TRBD1 (5 bases). The CDR3 contains 16 residues. V lost 2 bases to trimming and J lost 0 bases, with 13 bases between them. Germline loops: CDR1 MGHDK, CDR2 SYGVNS. The CDR3 DNA reads TGTGCCAGCAGTGAAACGAAAGGGGCCTACCAAGAGACCCAGTACTTC. Residues: CASSETKGAYQETQYF.

The rearrangement links TRBV7-9 to TRBJ2-1; 9 bases line up with TRBD2. This CDR3 spans 16 amino acids. The junction had 10 bases not matched to a gene; V was cut back by 4 bases and J by 6 bases. Germline V gene data show CDR1 as SEHNR and CDR2 as FQNEAQ (reference sequence). CDR3 DNA: TGTGCCAGCAGCTCCATCGGACTAGCGAGATCCAATGAGCAGTTCTTC. It yields the protein CASSSIGLARSNEQFF.

The chain combines TRBV6-5 with TRBJ2-7; TRBD2 aligns across 7 bases. The trim removed 0 bases at V and 3 bases at J, leaving 5 bases unmatched. The CDR3 is 15 residues long. Germline V gene lookup returns CDR1 MNHEY and CDR2 SVGAGI. CDR3 DNA sequence: TGTGCCAGCAGTTACTCTGGAGGGAGGGTCTACGAGCAGTACTTC. Translation: CASSYSGGRVYEQYF.

The J gene is TRBJ1-2, the V gene TRBV5-4, with 8 bases aligning to TRBD1. Trimming cost V 4 bases and J 9 bases; bases outside gene matches: 5. Germline values: CDR1 SGHNT, CDR2 YYREEE (reference sequence). This CDR3 contains 12 residues. The CDR3 sequence: CASSPWTGSYTF. In DNA form, the CDR3 reads TGTGCCAGCAGCCCCTGGACAGGGAGCTACACCTTC.

This chain connects TRBV7-9 to TRBJ1-2; tentatively, D is TRBD1 (5 bases). The germline gives CDR1 SEHNR, CDR2 FQNEAQ (reference sequence). This CDR3 has 14 amino acids. The germline V and J ends were trimmed by 2 bases and 4 bases, with 11 bases remaining between them. The CDR3 loop reads CASSLSSGGYGYTF. The CDR3 bases are TGTGCCAGCAGCTTATCTTCCGGGGGCTATGGCTACACCTTC. Full variable domain (missing parts from reference TRBV7-9 and TRBJ1-2): DTGVSQNPRHKITKRGQNVTFRCDPISEHNRLYWYRQTLGQGPEFLTYFQNEAQLEKSRLLSDRFSAERPKGSFSTLEIQRTEQGDSAMYLCASSLSSGGYGYTFGSGTRLTVV.

This chain joins TRBV27 and TRBJ2-7, with 7 bases fitting TRBD1. This CDR3 has 15 amino acids. The V segment lost 5 bases and the J segment 6 bases; nucleotides outside the gene matches: 13. CDR1 and CDR2 from the germline V gene are MNHEY and SMNVEV (reference sequence). The CDR3 here is CASSARQGVVGEQYF. The CDR3, as DNA: TGTGCCAGCAGTGCCCGACAGGGCGTGGTAGGCGAGCAGTACTTC.